A selection of T cell receptor beta chains follows, all from one sample in a study of early T cells in non-severe SARS-CoV-2 infection. TCRdb used MiXCR to reprocess the 5' RACE reads, holding one entry per CDR3 protein. This sample has 100,000 to 120,000 distinct CDR3 sequences, with around 12% found just once. This specimen consisted of whole blood, obtained at baseline. The receptors derive from an adult who was a healthcare worker with PCR-confirmed SARS-CoV-2 infection or an uninfected control (not recorded which). CDR3s include the opening cysteine and the closing phenylalanine or tryptophan. Each record gives: J gene, D gene, V gene, clone size, CDR3 DNA, CDR3 protein. A D gene is named only where the DNA matches it firmly. Size is omitted from some rows. Given values are once, few, many or a class for expanded clones.

TRBJ1-2	NA	TRBV6-5	NA	TGTGCCAGCAGCCGTTCGACCGGCGCCGGTCCCTATGGCTACACCTTC	CASSRSTGAGPYGYTF
TRBJ2-5	NA	TRBV18	NA	TGTGCCAGCTCAGCCCAACTAGACCTTCCGGGGGAGACCCAGTACTTC	CASSAQLDLPGETQYF
TRBJ2-7	NA	TRBV6-1	few	TGTGCCAGCAGTGTCGCACAGAACTACGAGCAGTACTTC	CASSVAQNYEQYF
TRBJ1-5	NA	TRBV3-1	NA	TGTGCCAGCAGCCGTTCCCAGGGTAATCAGCCCCAGCTTTTT	CASSRSQGNQPQLF
TRBJ2-3	NA	TRBV6-2/TRBV6-3	NA	TGTGCCAGCATCAACGGCCCCACAGATACGCAGTATTTT	CASINGPTDTQYF
TRBJ1-1	NA	TRBV7-9	few	TGTGCGGGCAGGGCGTCAAGGAACACTGAAGCTTTCTTT	CAGRASRNTEAFF
TRBJ2-2	NA	TRBV7-9	NA	TGTGCCAGCAGCTTAGTCGGCACTAGAACCGGGGAGCTGTTTTTT	CASSLVGTRTGELFF
TRBJ1-1	NA	TRBV28	NA	TGTGCCAGCAGTTTAAGACAGTCGAACACTGAAGCTTTCTTT	CASSLRQSNTEAFF
TRBJ2-2	NA	TRBV14	many	TGTGCCAGCAGCCTAGGGATCGGCGGGGAGCTGTTTTTT	CASSLGIGGELFF
TRBJ2-3	TRBD1	TRBV9	few	TGTGCCAGCAGCATGGGACAGGGGGCTATCACAGATACGCAGTATTTT	CASSMGQGAITDTQYF
TRBJ1-6	NA	TRBV20-1	many	TGCAGTGCTAGAACCTACCAGGGGCGATCACCCCTCCACTTT	CSARTYQGRSPLHF
TRBJ2-5	NA	TRBV5-1	NA	TGCGCCAGCAGCTTGCTGGCCTTCGGGGGAGAGACCCAGTACTTC	CASSLLAFGGETQYF
TRBJ1-6	TRBD1	TRBV7-3	many	TGTGCCAGCAGCTCAACAGGGGCTCGGTCACCCCTCCACTTT	CASSSTGARSPLHF
TRBJ2-1	TRBD2	TRBV6-5	NA	TGTGCCAGCAGGGGGACTAGCGTCTACAATGAGCAGTTCTTC	CASRGTSVYNEQFF
TRBJ2-4	NA	TRBV30	many	TGTGCCTGGAGTGTATTGGGGGACATTCAGTACTTC	CAWSVLGDIQYF
TRBJ1-1	NA	TRBV7-9	NA	TGTGCCAGCAGCTTCTCCCTCTCCGAGGGTGACACTGAAGCTTTCTTT	CASSFSLSEGDTEAFF
TRBJ1-5	NA	TRBV19	many	TGTGCCAGTAGTGCGACAGCCGAGGGGAATCAGCCCCAGCATTTT	CASSATAEGNQPQHF
TRBJ2-6	NA	TRBV4-1	NA	TGCGCCAGCAGCCAAGGCGTAATGCGACGGGAGCTCTCTGGGGCCAACGTCCTGACTTTC	CASSQGVMRRELSGANVLTF
TRBJ2-7	TRBD1	TRBV12-3/TRBV12-4	NA	TGTGCCAGCAGTCCGACGATAGACAGGGGTCGGTTCGGCGAGCAGTACTTC	CASSPTIDRGRFGEQYF
TRBJ1-1	NA	TRBV4-1	NA	TGCGCCAGCAGCCAAGTTGCAGAGAACACTGAAGCTTTCTTT	CASSQVAENTEAFF
TRBJ1-2	NA	TRBV29-1	NA	TGCAGCGTTGAAGCTCATAGATCGAACTATGGCTACACCTTC	CSVEAHRSNYGYTF
TRBJ2-5	NA	TRBV11-2	NA	TGTGCCAGCAGCCTCCAGGGTAGTTTCCAAGAGACCCAGTACTTC	CASSLQGSFQETQYF
TRBJ2-3	NA	TRBV27	NA	TGTGCCAGCAGTCCTCCTCCCGGACTAGTGGGGGGCGCTAGCACAGATACGCAGTATTTT	CASSPPPGLVGGASTDTQYF
TRBJ1-1	NA	TRBV21-1	few	TGTGCCAGCAGCAAAAGCAGGGCAGGGGGCGTGTGTGAAGCTTTCTTT	CASSKSRAGGVCEAFF
TRBJ2-7	TRBD1	TRBV7-8	many	TGTGCCAGCAGCAGCGGGACAGGGGACTACGAGCAGTACTTC	CASSSGTGDYEQYF
TRBJ2-7	TRBD2	TRBV5-6	few	TGTGCCAGCAGCTTGGTAGCGGGAGGATCCTACGAGCAGTACTTC	CASSLVAGGSYEQYF
TRBJ2-7	TRBD2	TRBV2	NA	TGTGCCAGCAGTGGACTAGCGGGAGACTCCTACGAGCAGTACTTC	CASSGLAGDSYEQYF
TRBJ1-2	TRBD1	TRBV18	NA	TGTGCCAGCTCACTCGACAGGGTTAATGGCTACACCTTC	CASSLDRVNGYTF
TRBJ2-6	NA	TRBV15	NA	TGTGCCACCAGCCGACGGGGGGCCAACGTCCTGACTTTC	CATSRRGANVLTF
TRBJ2-7	NA	TRBV12-3/TRBV12-4	NA	TGTGCCAGCAGCCAAATGAGGGATCAATACGAGCAGTACTTC	CASSQMRDQYEQYF
TRBJ2-3	NA	TRBV5-1	few	TGCGCCAGCAGCTTGGAAGGGGCAGATACGCAGTATTTT	CASSLEGADTQYF
TRBJ1-1	NA	TRBV4-2	NA	TGTGCCAGCAGCCGGGGTGGAACTGAAGCTTTCTTT	CASSRGGTEAFF
TRBJ2-1	TRBD1	TRBV5-4	many	TGTGCCAGCAGCTTGGTCGACAGGGATCCTTTCTTC	CASSLVDRDPFF
TRBJ2-3	NA	TRBV7-3	NA	TGTGCCAGCCAAGACATACCTAGCACAGATACGCAGTATTTT	CASQDIPSTDTQYF
TRBJ2-1	NA	TRBV7-2	few	TGTGCCACCCTGAACAGTGTGGGGGTTAGTGAGCAGTTCTTC	CATLNSVGVSEQFF
TRBJ1-1	NA	TRBV29-1	NA	TGCAGCTTCATTCGTGGGAATTTGATCACTGAAGCTTTCTTT	CSFIRGNLITEAFF
TRBJ2-2	TRBD1	TRBV10-2	NA	TGCGCCAGCAATGACAGGGGCCACACCGGGGAGCTGTTTTTT	CASNDRGHTGELFF
TRBJ2-5	NA	TRBV7-2	many	TGTGCCAGCGCTCTTGCGGGGGCTAGCGGAGGCCAAGAGACCCAGTACTTC	CASALAGASGGQETQYF
TRBJ2-5	NA	TRBV11-2	many	TGTGCCAGCAGCTTAGGGGCTCGGTACCAAGAGACCCAGTACTTC	CASSLGARYQETQYF
TRBJ1-1	NA	TRBV20-1	NA	TGCAGTGCTAGGTGGACGGGGAACACTGAAGCTTTCTTT	CSARWTGNTEAFF
TRBJ2-7	NA	TRBV7-9	NA	TGTGCCAGCAGCTTCGGGACGGGCCCCTACGAGCAGTACTTC	CASSFGTGPYEQYF
TRBJ2-7	TRBD1	TRBV5-6	many	TGTGCCAGCAGCTTGGGACAGGGCCACGAGCAGTACTTC	CASSLGQGHEQYF
TRBJ1-1	NA	TRBV18	few	TGTGCCAGCTCACCCGGGTGGAGGCATGACACTGAAGCTTTCTTT	CASSPGWRHDTEAFF
TRBJ1-1	NA	TRBV24-1	few	TGTGCCACCAGTTCGGGCGACACTGAAGCTTTCTTT	CATSSGDTEAFF
TRBJ1-5	NA	TRBV20-1	many	TGCAGTGCGAGGAGGGTTGGCCCCAGCAATCAGCCCCAGCATTTT	CSARRVGPSNQPQHF
TRBJ2-2	NA	TRBV27	few	TGTGCCAGCAGTTTCGGGGGTCCGAACACCGGGGAGCTGTTTTTT	CASSFGGPNTGELFF
TRBJ2-3	TRBD1	TRBV7-9	many	TGTGCCAGCAGCTTAGCGCAGGGGGCAGATACGCAGTATTTT	CASSLAQGADTQYF
TRBJ2-3	NA	TRBV24-1	few	TGTGCCACCAGTGATCCTGAGGGGGAGTTCGCAGATACGCAGTATTTT	CATSDPEGEFADTQYF
TRBJ2-7	TRBD2	TRBV5-5	NA	TGTGCCAGCAGCTTTTTAGCGGGAGGTTCCTACGAGCAGTACTTC	CASSFLAGGSYEQYF
TRBJ2-7	TRBD2	TRBV12-3/TRBV12-4	many	TGTGCCAGCAGGGGAACTAGCGGGAGCTACGAGCAGTACTTC	CASRGTSGSYEQYF
TRBJ1-2	TRBD1	TRBV6-5	few	TGTGCCAGCAGTCACGGGACAGATGGCTACACCTTC	CASSHGTDGYTF
TRBJ2-1	TRBD2	TRBV7-2	NA	TGTGCCAGCAGCCCCCCTGGGTTGCGGGGGGGCCAACATGAGCAGTTCTTC	CASSPPGLRGGQHEQFF
TRBJ1-2	NA	TRBV15	NA	TGTGCCACCAGCAGAGATCAGGGGCGGACCTATGGCTACACCTTC	CATSRDQGRTYGYTF
TRBJ2-5	NA	TRBV29-1	few	TGCAGCGTTGGCGAAGAGACCCAGTACTTC	CSVGEETQYF
TRBJ1-4	TRBD1	TRBV6-1	few	TGTGCCAGCAGTCCCGGGACAGGGCAGGAAAAACTGTTTTTT	CASSPGTGQEKLFF
TRBJ2-1	NA	TRBV6-1	few	TGTGCCAGCAGTGTAAGGGGAAACCTATACAATGAGCAGTTCTTC	CASSVRGNLYNEQFF
TRBJ2-7	NA	TRBV20-1	NA	TGCAGTGCGGACCGGGACCGCTACGAGCAGTACTTC	CSADRDRYEQYF
TRBJ1-3	NA	TRBV29-1	many	TGCAGCGTTACCTGGGAGGGGAGCTCTGGAAACACCATATATTTT	CSVTWEGSSGNTIYF